This TCR beta chain was retrieved from a study of PD-1 blockade in classical Hodgkin lymphoma. Remarks on this clone: Its antigen is undetermined.

The ends were cut back, 1 base at V and 5 bases at J, with 15 bases in the middle. From germline, CDR1 is SGHRS and CDR2 YFSETQ. The CDR3 consists of 16 residues. Whole-study results and caveats: Reported findings placed baseline TCR diversity lower in newly diagnosed patients (compared with healthy donors).

Exposure to brentuximab vedotin varied, and each patient had relapsed following autologous stem cell transplantation. TCRdb's copy holds only in-frame clones and misses some; the assay was immunoSEQ multiplex PCR. The data contain approximately 79,000 clones, over 90% of them singletons. This specimen consisted of peripheral blood mononuclear cells (PBMCs), obtained before the second cycle of nivolumab. The chain recombines TRBV5-1 with TRBJ2-2, with D possibly TRBD2 on 6 matching bases. The TCR comes from a human donor with classical Hodgkin lymphoma. The CDR3 loop reads CASSLSFGRGTGELFF. As DNA, the CDR3 is TGCGCCAGCAGCTTGTCATTTGGACGGGGGACCGGGGAGCTGTTTTTT.